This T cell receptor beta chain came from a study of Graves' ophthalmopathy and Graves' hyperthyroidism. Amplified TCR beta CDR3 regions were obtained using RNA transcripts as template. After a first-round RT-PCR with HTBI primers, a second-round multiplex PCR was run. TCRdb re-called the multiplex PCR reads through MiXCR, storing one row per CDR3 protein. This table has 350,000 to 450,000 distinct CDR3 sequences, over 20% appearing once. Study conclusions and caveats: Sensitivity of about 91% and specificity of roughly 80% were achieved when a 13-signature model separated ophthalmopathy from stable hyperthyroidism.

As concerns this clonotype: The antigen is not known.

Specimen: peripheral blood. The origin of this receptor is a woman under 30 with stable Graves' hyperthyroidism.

The CDR3 DNA follows: TGTGCCTACCTCGACGCCAACTATGGCTACACCTTC. As protein: CAYLDANYGYTF. This chain joins TRBV30 and TRBJ1-2; D is uncertain. Trimming pared 7 bases from V and 2 bases from J, leaving 11 bases between. CDR1 and CDR2 from the germline V gene are GTSNPN and SVGIG (reference sequence). This CDR3 is 12 amino acids long.